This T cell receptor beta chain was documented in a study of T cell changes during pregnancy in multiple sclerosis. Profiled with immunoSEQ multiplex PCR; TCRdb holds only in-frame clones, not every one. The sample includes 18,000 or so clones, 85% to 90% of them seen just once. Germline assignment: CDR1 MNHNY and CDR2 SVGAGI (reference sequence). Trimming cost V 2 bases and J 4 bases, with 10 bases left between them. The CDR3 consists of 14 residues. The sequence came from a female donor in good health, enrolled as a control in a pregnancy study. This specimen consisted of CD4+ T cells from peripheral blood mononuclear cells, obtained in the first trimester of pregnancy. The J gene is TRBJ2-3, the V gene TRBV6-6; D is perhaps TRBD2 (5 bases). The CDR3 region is CASSYKGAADTQYF. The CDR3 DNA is TGTGCCAGCAGTTACAAGGGAGCGGCAGATACGCAGTATTTT.